One and the same sample provided the 14 T cell receptor beta chains below, sequenced in a study of radiotherapy plus CTLA-4 blockade in lung cancer. Sequencing was performed with immunoSEQ multiplex PCR; in TCRdb, only in-frame clones are kept and a portion is missing. The table lists nearly 95,000 clones, roughly 80% of them singletons. This specimen was peripheral blood, taken from a patient treated with radiotherapy plus ipilimumab. These receptors all come from a human donor with non-small cell lung cancer that progressed on radiotherapy plus ipilimumab.

This CDR3 reads CSGRGREFIQVDEQFF. CDR3 nucleotide sequence: TGCAGCGGCAGGGGGCGGGAGTTCATTCAAGTCGATGAGCAGTTCTTC. The chain has TRBV29-1 and TRBJ2-1, with D possibly being TRBD1 (8 bases). The germline gives CDR1 SQVTM, CDR2 ANQGSEA. This CDR3 comprises 16 residues. Trimming removed 7 bases at V and 8 bases at J, with 27 bases between.

The V gene is TRBV4-1, the J gene TRBJ2-1, with TRBD2 matching 9 bases. The V gene's germline CDR1 is MGHRA and CDR2 YSYEKL. V was pared by 4 bases and J by 8 bases, with 12 bases of the junction left unmatched. This CDR3 contains 16 residues. The CDR3 spells CASSLYAGTSLDEQFF. The CDR3 nucleotides are TGCGCCAGCAGCCTCTACGCCGGGACTAGCTTAGATGAGCAGTTCTTC.

The rearrangement links TRBV6-1 to TRBJ2-5; 14 bases map to TRBD2. CDR1 MNHNS and CDR2 SASEGT come from the germline V gene. Unmatched junction bases numbered 9, after V lost 4 bases and J lost 5 bases. CDR3 length equals 17 residues. The CDR3 loop is CASSGGTSGRIRETQYF. The CDR3 nucleotides are TGTGCCAGCAGTGGGGGGACTAGCGGGAGAATTCGGGAGACCCAGTACTTC.

The DNA for the CDR3 is TGTGCCAGCAGCTTATTTCGGGGGAACACCGGGGAGCTGTTTTTT. This sequence encodes CASSLFRGNTGELFF. The genes are TRBV7-9 and TRBJ2-2; perhaps TRBD2 as D (5 bases). This CDR3 is built from 15 residues. Trimming stripped 2 bases from V and 1 base from J, with 8 bases between. Germline lookup yields CDR1 SEHNR and CDR2 FQNEAQ (reference sequence).

The rearrangement joins TRBV11-3 to TRBJ2-2; possible D gene TRBD2, 5 bases. V lost 5 bases and J lost 5, with 21 bases in between. The length of the CDR3 is 17 residues. CDR1 and CDR2 (germline): SGHNT, YENEEA. CDR3 in amino acids: CASSPAAARGGTGELFF. In DNA form, the CDR3 reads TGTGCCAGCAGCCCCGCCGCAGCGAGAGGAGGTACCGGGGAGCTGTTTTTT.

J is TRBJ2-5 and V is TRBV2; 13 bases fit TRBD2. V shed 9 bases, J shed 2 bases, and the junction held 9 bases outside the gene matches. CDR1 and CDR2 from the germline V gene are SNHLY and FYNNEI. The CDR3 has 16 residues. In DNA form, the CDR3 reads TGTGCCAGTCAGGGCCCACTAGCGGGAGGGCAAGAGACCCAGTACTTC. Translation gives CASQGPLAGGQETQYF.

The CDR3 coding sequence is TGTGCCAGCTCACCAGAACTAGCGGGAGGACACAATGAGCAGTTCTTC. Translated: CASSPELAGGHNEQFF. V gene TRBV18 combines with J gene TRBJ2-1; 12 bases are shared with TRBD2. The CDR3 is 16 amino acids. CDR1 is KGHSH, CDR2 LQKENI, per germline. V gave up 2 bases and J gave up 5 bases; unmatched junction bases: 4.

This chain joins TRBV10-3 and TRBJ2-1; 9 nucleotides agree with TRBD1. The CDR3 is 17 amino acids. The germline V gene encodes CDR1 ENHRY and CDR2 SYGVKD. Unmatched junction bases numbered 13, after V lost 10 bases and J lost 0 bases. In DNA, the CDR3 is TGTGCCACGAACAGGGGGCCCCTTCCCCTCTCCTACAATGAGCAGTTCTTC. Translating gives CATNRGPLPLSYNEQFF.

This clone was detected ten times or more. This sequence joins TRBV28 and TRBJ1-5; D unresolved. The CDR3 loop spans 12 amino acids. Germline lookup yields CDR1 MDHEN and CDR2 SYDVKM. Trimming shortened V by 6 bases and J by 8 bases, and 11 bases separated the two germline ends. The DNA for the CDR3 is TGTGCCAGCAGCGAGGTAAGGGAGCCCCAGCATTTT. This sequence encodes CASSEVREPQHF.

This clone was counted once. The sample carries other DNA sequences with the same CDR3. The V and J genes are TRBV5-1 and TRBJ2-1, with D possibly being TRBD1 (6 bases). The CDR3 has 14 amino acids. Per the germline V gene, CDR1 is SGHRS and CDR2 is YFSETQ. Trimming left V 0 bases short and J 4 bases short, with 8 bases between. CDR3 nucleotides: TGCGCCAGCAGCTTGGGGACAGCGTACAATGAGCAGTTCTTC. It codes for CASSLGTAYNEQFF.

This chain connects TRBV9 to TRBJ1-4; TRBD1 agrees at 8 bases. After removal of 0 bases from V and 5 bases from J, the junction contained 0 bases not matched to a gene. CDR3 length: 14 residues. Germline CDR1 reads SGDLS; CDR2 reads YYNGEE. The CDR3 DNA is TGTGCCAGCAGCGTAGGGACAGGGAATGAAAAACTGTTTTTT. It codes for CASSVGTGNEKLFF.

The V gene is TRBV19, the J gene TRBJ2-1; 7 positions match TRBD1. This CDR3 has 13 amino acids. Germline V gene lookup returns CDR1 LNHDA and CDR2 SQIVND (reference sequence). Losses at the gene ends were 3 bases for V and 9 bases for J; bases not matched to a gene: 5. DNA for the CDR3: TGTGCCAGTAGTATTGAGGGGGCGAGTGAGCAGTTCTTC. This translates into CASSIEGASEQFF. Using reference TRBV19 and TRBJ2-1 for the parts outside the CDR3, the full variable domain is DGGITQSPKYLFRKEGQNVTLSCEQNLNHDAMYWYRQDPGQGLRLIYYSQIVNDFQKGDIAEGYSVSREKKESFPLTVTSAQKNPTAFYLCASSIEGASEQFFGPGTRLTVL.

V gene TRBV7-9 combines with J gene TRBJ2-7; no firm D call. This CDR3 has 11 amino acids. V was pared by 0 bases and J by 7 bases, with 4 bases between. Germline CDR1 SEHNR, CDR2 FQNEAQ (reference sequence). In DNA, the CDR3 is TGTGCCAGCAGCTTAGCGTTGGAGCAGTACGTC. It encodes CASSLALEQYV.

A few counts support this clone. The chain joins TRBV7-9 to TRBJ1-1; D ambiguous. The CDR3 has 13 residues. V was clipped by 5 bases and J by 6 bases, with 13 bases between them. The germline gives CDR1 SEHNR, CDR2 FQNEAQ (reference sequence). CDR3 protein: CASSPQTGSEAFF. CDR3 DNA: TGTGCCAGCAGCCCCCAGACTGGCTCTGAAGCTTTCTTT.